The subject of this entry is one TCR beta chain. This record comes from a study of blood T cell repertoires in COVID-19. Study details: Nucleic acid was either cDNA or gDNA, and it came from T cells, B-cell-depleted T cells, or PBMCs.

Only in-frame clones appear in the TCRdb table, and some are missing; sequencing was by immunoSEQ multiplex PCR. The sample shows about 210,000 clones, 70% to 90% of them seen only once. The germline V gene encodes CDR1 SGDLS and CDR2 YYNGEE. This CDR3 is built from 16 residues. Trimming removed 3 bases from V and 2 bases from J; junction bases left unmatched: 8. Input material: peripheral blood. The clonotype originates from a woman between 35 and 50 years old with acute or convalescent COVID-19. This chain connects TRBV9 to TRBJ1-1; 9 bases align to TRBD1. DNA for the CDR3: TGTGCCAGCAGCGCGCGGGGCACAGGGGGCAACACTGAAGCTTTCTTT. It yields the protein CASSARGTGGNTEAFF.